This T cell receptor (beta chain) was profiled in a study of T cell repertoires in cytomegalovirus infection. Study background: Public TCR beta signatures marked donors with CMV infection and the matching HLA.

The table lists this clonotype with a few counts. No antigen is known for it. TCRdb reprocessed the reads via MiXCR and lists one record per CDR3 protein. This sample has fewer than 150,000 distinct CDR3 sequences, with over 25% found just once. General study results and limits: The cumulative frequency of public TCR beta families distinguished individuals who carried CMV together with the relevant HLA. It was HLA-C-restricted CMV-specific TCR beta clonotypes that dominated the response ex vivo.

The CDR3 has 16 residues. Between the trimmed V and J ends, which lost 5 bases and 1 base, there was a span of 15 bases. The V gene's germline CDR1 is MDHEN and CDR2 SYDVKM. Material: CD8+ T cells from cultured PBMCs, obtained from culture after CMV antigen stimulation. The clonotype was recovered from a human donor in good health (CMV status not recorded). Some clones in this sample may be carry-over from other donors' samples. The rearrangement joins TRBV28 to TRBJ1-5, with a weak D call TRBD1 (6 bases). The CDR3, as DNA: TGTGCCAGCAGTCCTGACGGGGGCGAAAGCAATCAGCCCCAGCATTTT. Residues: CASSPDGGESNQPQHF.